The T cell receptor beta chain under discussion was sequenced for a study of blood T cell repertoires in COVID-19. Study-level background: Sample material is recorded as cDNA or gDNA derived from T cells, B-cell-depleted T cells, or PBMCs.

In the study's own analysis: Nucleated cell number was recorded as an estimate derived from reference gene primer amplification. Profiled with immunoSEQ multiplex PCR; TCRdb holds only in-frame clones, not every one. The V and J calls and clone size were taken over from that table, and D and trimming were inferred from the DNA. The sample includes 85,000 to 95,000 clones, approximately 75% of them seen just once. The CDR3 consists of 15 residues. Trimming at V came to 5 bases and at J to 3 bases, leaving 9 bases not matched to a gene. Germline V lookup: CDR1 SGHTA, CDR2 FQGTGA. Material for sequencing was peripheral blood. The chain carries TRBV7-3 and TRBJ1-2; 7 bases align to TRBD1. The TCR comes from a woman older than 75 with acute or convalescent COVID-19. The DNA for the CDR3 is TGTGCCAGCAGCCTCCGACAGGGTGTAGACTATGGCTACACCTTC. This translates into CASSLRQGVDYGYTF.